One and the same sample provided the 23 T cell receptor beta chains below, sequenced in a study of T cell responses to AZD1222 COVID-19 vaccine (dated by TCRdb to the early 2020s). The library was obtained by the immunoSEQ multiplex PCR assay. The source is immuneACCESS, and TCRdb retained only in-frame sequences with V and J called. Part of the clones is not carried over; for the studies checked, unresolved V genes explain less than half of this, and the remainder is unexplained. The table for this sample lists about 200,000 clones; approximately 92% of them were counted only once. 1% to 1.5% of the sample belongs to the ten largest clones. The sample's time point label is to be understood as: baseline before first vaccination. The specimen comprised peripheral blood, sampled on day 0 of AZD1222 vaccination. The receptors were sampled from an adult in good health.

The J gene is TRBJ1-5, the V gene TRBV3-1 (or the pseudogene TRBV3-2), with D possibly matching TRBD1 (5 bases). V was shortened by 3 bases and J by 3 bases, with 12 bases between the two germline ends. Germline CDR1 LGHDT, CDR2 YNNKEL (reference sequence). The CDR3 extends over 15 amino acids. This CDR3 is CASSHTGTNNQPQHF. CDR3 nucleotides: TGTGCCAGCAGCCATACCGGGACCAACAATCAGCCCCAGCATTTT.

The sample holds a few counts of this clone. The chain combines TRBV18 with TRBJ2-3; TRBD2 is a possible D gene (5 bases). Germline loops: CDR1 KGHSH, CDR2 LQKENI. The V end lost 3 bases, the J end lost 0 bases, and 13 bases lay between the germline ends. This CDR3 is built from 16 residues. This CDR3 reads CASSPSARTSTDTQYF. Written as DNA, the CDR3 is TGTGCCAGCTCACCTAGCGCAAGAACTAGCACAGATACGCAGTATTTT.

J is TRBJ1-3 and V is TRBV9; 8 bases fit TRBD1. This CDR3 spans 16 amino acids. Germline V lookup: CDR1 SGDLS, CDR2 YYNGEE. V lost 0 bases, J lost 8 bases, and 10 bases stayed unmatched. CDR3 sequence (DNA): TGTGCCAGCAGCGTAGGGGGGACAGGAGACGGAGACACCATATATTTT. Its translation: CASSVGGTGDGDTIYF.

The V and J genes are TRBV3-1 (or the pseudogene TRBV3-2) and TRBJ1-6; the D is unclear. The CDR3 has 14 residues. Germline CDR1 reads LGHDT; CDR2 reads YNNKEL (reference sequence). V was pared by 4 bases and J by 0 bases, with 4 bases between. DNA for the CDR3: TGTGCCAGCAGCCTGAGCTCCTATAATTCACCCCTCCACTTT. As protein: CASSLSSYNSPLHF.

This clone came up once. J is TRBJ1-2 and V is TRBV28; 7 bases are a match to TRBD1. The CDR3 consists of 16 residues. CDR1 and CDR2 (germline): MDHEN, SYDVKM. V lost 5 bases and J lost 4; bases outside the gene matches: 13. Written as DNA, the CDR3 is TGTGCCAGCAGTCCGTCCCTCGGGACAGACCTCTATGGCTACACCTTC. Translation gives CASSPSLGTDLYGYTF.

This clone was seen just once. This chain uses TRBV3-1 (or the pseudogene TRBV3-2) with TRBJ1-2, with D hard to call. The germline CDR1 and CDR2 sequences are LGHDT and YNNKEL (reference sequence). V lost 0 bases, J lost 8 bases, and 19 bases lay in between. This CDR3 comprises 16 residues. The CDR3 is CASSQDLTLQGYGYTF. CDR3 nucleotides: TGTGCCAGCAGCCAAGATTTGACACTCCAAGGATACGGCTACACCTTC.

The V call is TRBV12-3 or TRBV12-4, the J call TRBJ1-5, with TRBD1 identical over 11 bases. The J segment lost 15 bases and the V segment lost 4 bases, leaving 5 bases of the junction unmatched. This CDR3 spans 12 amino acids. CDR3 DNA sequence: TGTGCCAGCAGTTGGACAGGGGGCTTGCTGCATTTT. Translating it yields CASSWTGGLLHF.

The genes are TRBV7-6 and TRBJ1-1; no firm D call. Trimming cost V 1 base and J 7 bases, with 16 bases left between them. Germline lookup yields CDR1 SGHVS and CDR2 FNYEAQ. The CDR3 contains 15 residues. CDR3 amino acids: CASSLESVGRLEAFF. Written as DNA, the CDR3 is TGTGCCAGCAGCTTAGAGTCTGTGGGCCGCCTTGAAGCTTTCTTT.

Ten or more counts support this clone. The V call is TRBV28, the J call TRBJ1-1; perhaps TRBD1 as D (6 bases). The CDR3 sequence is 16 residues long. V lost 5 bases and J 2 bases, leaving 18 bases between the germline ends. Germline V CDR1 and CDR2: MDHEN, SYDVKM. This chain's CDR3 is CASSLETVTGNTEAFF. The CDR3 region has the DNA TGTGCCAGCAGTCTTGAAACAGTGACAGGTAACACTGAAGCTTTCTTT.

V and J are TRBV11-2 and TRBJ1-6; D is ambiguous. V gave up 5 bases and J gave up 4 bases, with 6 bases separating them. In germline, CDR1 is SGHAT, CDR2 FQNNGV. The CDR3 loop spans 13 amino acids. The CDR3 reads CASSAVYNSPLHF. The CDR3 DNA is TGTGCCAGCAGCGCAGTTTATAATTCACCCCTCCACTTT.

The chain carries TRBV9 and TRBJ2-7; D is undetermined. V lost 0 bases and J lost 9, with 13 bases in between. This CDR3 has 13 amino acids. Germline CDR1 is SGDLS and CDR2 is YYNGEE. The CDR3 spells CASSVGGVTRQYF. The CDR3 DNA is TGTGCCAGCAGCGTAGGTGGGGTCACACGGCAGTACTTC.

V and J are TRBV7-3 and TRBJ1-6; D is possibly TRBD1 (5 bases). Trimming shortened V by 0 bases and J by 6 bases, and 9 bases separated the two germline ends. The CDR3 runs 15 residues. Germline CDR1 is SGHTA and CDR2 is FQGTGA. CDR3 DNA sequence: TGTGCCAGCAGCTTAACGTCCAGGGCTAATTCACCCCTCCACTTT. It yields the protein CASSLTSRANSPLHF.

The table lists this clone with a count of one. This chain joins TRBV11-3 and TRBJ1-1; 7 bases map to TRBD1. With V trimmed by 5 bases and J by 5 bases, 8 bases remained unmatched. The CDR3 length is 14 residues. In germline, CDR1 is SGHNT, CDR2 YENEEA. The CDR3 loop is CASSKNRGDTEAFF. CDR3 nucleotide sequence: TGTGCCAGCAGCAAGAACAGGGGTGATACTGAAGCTTTCTTT.

The chain has TRBV6-2 or TRBV6-3 and TRBJ1-2, with 12 bases fitting TRBD1. The V gene's germline CDR1 is MNHEY and CDR2 SVGEGT. V lost 5 bases, J lost 4 bases, and 11 bases stayed unmatched. CDR3 length equals 17 residues. The CDR3 protein is CASSAPGQGALRYGYTF. In DNA form, the CDR3 reads TGTGCCAGCAGTGCTCCGGGACAGGGGGCGTTGCGCTATGGCTACACCTTC.

The V and J genes are TRBV6-5 and TRBJ1-2, with a possible D match to TRBD1 (6 bases). The V gene lost 6 bases and the J gene lost 4 bases, with 15 bases spanning the gap. CDR3 size: 14 residues. CDR1 and CDR2 (germline): MNHEY, SVGAGI. The CDR3 coding sequence is TGTGCCAGCAGACAGGGACCGACTTCCTATGGCTACACCTTC. Protein sequence: CASRQGPTSYGYTF.

J is TRBJ1-4 and V is TRBV9; maybe TRBD1 (5 bases). V lost 3 bases, J lost 5 bases, and 11 bases lay in between. The CDR3 runs 14 residues. Per the germline V gene, CDR1 is SGDLS and CDR2 is YYNGEE. The CDR3 spells CASSAGHGNEKLFF. CDR3 nucleotides: TGTGCCAGCAGCGCCGGACACGGAAATGAAAAACTGTTTTTT.

The V call is TRBV19, the J call TRBJ1-1; D may be TRBD1 (5 bases). This CDR3 has 15 amino acids. Trimming stripped 3 bases from V and 4 bases from J, with 15 bases between. Germline CDR1 LNHDA, CDR2 SQIVND (reference sequence). CDR3 DNA sequence: TGTGCCAGTAGTATGTGGGGCAGGCACACCACTGAAGCTTTCTTT. It specifies CASSMWGRHTTEAFF.

In its sample, this clone was seen once. The rearrangement joins TRBV10-3 to TRBJ2-2; TRBD2 agrees at 13 bases. There are 15 residues in the CDR3. The V gene end was trimmed by 11 bases and the J gene end by 8 bases; junction bases not matched to a gene: 11. Germline values: CDR1 ENHRY, CDR2 SYGVKD. The chain's CDR3 is CASGTSGDPRGELFF. CDR3 DNA sequence: TGTGCCTCCGGGACTAGCGGGGATCCCAGGGGGGAGCTGTTTTTT.

This clone has a single count. V gene TRBV2 combines with J gene TRBJ1-2, with TRBD1 as a possible D gene (5 bases). The CDR3 runs to 13 residues. Germline V gene lookup returns CDR1 SNHLY and CDR2 FYNNEI. Trimming cost V 2 bases and J 6 bases, with 10 bases left between them. The CDR3: CASSELGLHGYTF. The CDR3 bases are TGTGCCAGCAGTGAATTGGGACTTCATGGCTACACCTTC.

The chain combines TRBV5-5 with TRBJ2-7, with D possibly matching TRBD1 (5 bases). Trimming removed 6 bases from V and 5 bases from J, with 12 bases in between. There are 12 residues in the CDR3. CDR1 and CDR2 from the germline V gene are SGHKS and YYEKEE (reference sequence). In DNA form, the CDR3 reads TGTGCCAGCATAAGGGGAACGCACGAGCAGTACTTC. Its translation: CASIRGTHEQYF.

The rearrangement uses TRBV6-6 and TRBJ2-7; D may be TRBD1 (5 bases). The CDR3 length is 14 residues. Germline CDR1 and CDR2: MNHNY and SVGAGI (reference sequence). V shed 1 base and J shed 5 bases, with 12 bases lying between them. The DNA of the CDR3 is TGTGCCAGCAGTTACTTATCCCAGGGTGACGAGCAGTACTTC. Its translation: CASSYLSQGDEQYF.

J is TRBJ1-1 and V is TRBV7-2; perhaps TRBD1 as D (5 bases). From germline, CDR1 is SGHTA and CDR2 FQGNSA. V lost 5 bases, J lost 3 bases, and 13 bases lay in between. The CDR3 extends over 14 amino acids. CDR3 protein: CASSPAGRYTEAFF. The CDR3 DNA reads as TGTGCCAGCAGCCCGGCGGGACGGTACACTGAAGCTTTCTTT.

The chain has TRBV29-1 and TRBJ2-3; tentative D call: TRBD1 (5 bases). V lost 4 bases to trimming and J lost 3 bases, with 14 bases between them. This CDR3 region has 14 residues. Germline CDR1 and CDR2: SQVTM and ANQGSEA. The CDR3 coding sequence is TGCAGCGTTGGGGGCCCAACTGGGACAGATACGCAGTATTTT. This codes for CSVGGPTGTDTQYF.